This T cell receptor beta chain was found in a study of beta chain features in type 1 diabetes. As for the study in general: Similarity in age, gender and cell yields was seen between patients and healthy donors.

Expressed TCRB transcripts were sequenced because the entire RNA isolate underwent reverse transcription. Generated by immunoSEQ multiplex PCR, the TCRdb table keeps only in-frame clones and is missing some. The sample includes about 900,000 clones, roughly a sixth of them seen just once. The CDR3 extends over 16 amino acids. V gave up 5 bases and J gave up 3 bases; unmatched junction bases: 10. CDR1 and CDR2 from the germline V gene are SEHNR and FQNEAQ (reference sequence). Notes on the study in general: Relative to healthy donors, patients appeared to have naive, central memory and Treg TCRB repertoires that were more similar. At VDJ recombination sites, type 1 diabetes patients had fewer insertions and more deleted nucleotides.

CD4+ naive, central memory, regulatory and stem cell-like memory subsets were isolated by sorting on CD45RO/CCR7/CD25/CD127/CD95/CD27. This clone was detected a few times. What it binds is unknown. Sequences were obtained from naive CD4+ T cells from blood. The receptor comes from a woman between 18 and 29 years old in good health. The rearrangement links TRBV7-9 to TRBJ2-7; the match to TRBD2 covers 10 bases. The chain's CDR3 is CASSPPWTSGHYEQYF. In DNA form, the CDR3 reads TGTGCCAGCAGCCCCCCTTGGACTAGCGGACACTACGAGCAGTACTTC.